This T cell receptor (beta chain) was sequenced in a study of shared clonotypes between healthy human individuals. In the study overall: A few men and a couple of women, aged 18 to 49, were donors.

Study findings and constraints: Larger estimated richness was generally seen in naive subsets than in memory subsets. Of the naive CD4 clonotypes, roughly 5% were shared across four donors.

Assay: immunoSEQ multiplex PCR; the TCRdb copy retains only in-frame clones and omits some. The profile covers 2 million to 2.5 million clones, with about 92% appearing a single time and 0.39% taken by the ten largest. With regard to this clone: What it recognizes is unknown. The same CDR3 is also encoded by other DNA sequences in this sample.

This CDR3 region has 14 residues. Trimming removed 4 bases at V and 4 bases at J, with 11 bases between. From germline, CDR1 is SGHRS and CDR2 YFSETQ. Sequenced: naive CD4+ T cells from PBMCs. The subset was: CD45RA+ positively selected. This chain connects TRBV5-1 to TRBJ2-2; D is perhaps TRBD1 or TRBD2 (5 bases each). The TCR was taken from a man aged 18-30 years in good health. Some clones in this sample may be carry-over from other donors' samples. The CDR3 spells CASSLAGGTGELFF. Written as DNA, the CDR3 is TGCGCCAGCAGCCTGGCTGGGGGCACCGGGGAGCTGTTTTTT.